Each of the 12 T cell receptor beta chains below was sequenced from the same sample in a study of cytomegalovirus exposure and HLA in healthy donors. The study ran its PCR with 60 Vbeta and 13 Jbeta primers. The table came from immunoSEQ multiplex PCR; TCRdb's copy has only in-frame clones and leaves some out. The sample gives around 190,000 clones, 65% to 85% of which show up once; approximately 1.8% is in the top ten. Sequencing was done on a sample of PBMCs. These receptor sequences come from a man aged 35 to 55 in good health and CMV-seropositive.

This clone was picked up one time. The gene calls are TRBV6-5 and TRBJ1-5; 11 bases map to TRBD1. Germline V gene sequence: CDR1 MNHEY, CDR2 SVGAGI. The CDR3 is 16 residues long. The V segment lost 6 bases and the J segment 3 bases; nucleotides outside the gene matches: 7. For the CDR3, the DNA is TGTGCCAGCAGATACCGGGACAGGGGGTTCAATCAGCCCCAGCATTTT. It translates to CASRYRDRGFNQPQHF.

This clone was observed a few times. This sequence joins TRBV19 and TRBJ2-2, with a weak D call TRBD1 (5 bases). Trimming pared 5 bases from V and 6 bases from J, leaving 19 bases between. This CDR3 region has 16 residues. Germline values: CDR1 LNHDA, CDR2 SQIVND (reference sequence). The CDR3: CASSSTSTQGAGELFF. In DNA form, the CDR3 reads TGTGCCAGTAGTTCCACGTCGACCCAGGGCGCCGGGGAGCTGTTTTTT.

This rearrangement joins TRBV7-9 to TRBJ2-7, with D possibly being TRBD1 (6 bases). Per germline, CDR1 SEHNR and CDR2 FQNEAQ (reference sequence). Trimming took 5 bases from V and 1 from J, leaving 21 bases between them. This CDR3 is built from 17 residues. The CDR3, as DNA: TGTGCCAGCAGCGAAACCCCCCCGGGACACACATCCTACGAGCAGTACTTC. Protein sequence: CASSETPPGHTSYEQYF.

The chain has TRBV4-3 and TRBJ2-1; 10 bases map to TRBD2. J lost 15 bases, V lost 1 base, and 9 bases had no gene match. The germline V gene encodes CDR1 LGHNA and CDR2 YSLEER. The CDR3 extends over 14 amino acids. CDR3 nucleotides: TGCGCCAGCAGCCAAGGCCTCCTAGCGGGAGAACGGTTCTTC. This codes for CASSQGLLAGERFF.

The DNA of the CDR3 is TGTGCCAGCAGCGTAGGACTGGGTTGGGGGAGGGCCCCAGATACGCAGTATTTT. This codes for CASSVGLGWGRAPDTQYF. V and J are TRBV9 and TRBJ2-3; 7 bases agree with TRBD2. The CDR3 contains 18 residues. Germline V gene lookup returns CDR1 SGDLS and CDR2 YYNGEE. Losses at the gene ends were 0 bases for V and 4 bases for J; bases not matched to a gene: 14.

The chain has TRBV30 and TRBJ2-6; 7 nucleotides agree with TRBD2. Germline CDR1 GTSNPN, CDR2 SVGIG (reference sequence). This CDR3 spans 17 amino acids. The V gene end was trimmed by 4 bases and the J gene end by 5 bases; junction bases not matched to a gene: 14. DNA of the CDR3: TGTGCCTGGACCCAACTAGCGTCGGTCCAGCGGGCCAACGTCCTGACTTTC. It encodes CAWTQLASVQRANVLTF.

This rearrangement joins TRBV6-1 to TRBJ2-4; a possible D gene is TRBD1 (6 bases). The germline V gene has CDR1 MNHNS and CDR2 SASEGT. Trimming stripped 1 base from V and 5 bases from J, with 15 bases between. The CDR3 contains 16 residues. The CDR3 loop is CASSEGPTGIQNIQYF. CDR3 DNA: TGTGCCAGCAGTGAAGGACCAACAGGGATACAAAACATTCAGTACTTC.

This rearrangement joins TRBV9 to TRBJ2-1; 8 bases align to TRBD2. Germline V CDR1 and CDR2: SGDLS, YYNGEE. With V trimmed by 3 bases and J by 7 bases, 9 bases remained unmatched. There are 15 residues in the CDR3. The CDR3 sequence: CASSDRSGSANEQFF. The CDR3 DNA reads TGTGCCAGCAGCGATAGAAGCGGGAGTGCAAATGAGCAGTTCTTC.

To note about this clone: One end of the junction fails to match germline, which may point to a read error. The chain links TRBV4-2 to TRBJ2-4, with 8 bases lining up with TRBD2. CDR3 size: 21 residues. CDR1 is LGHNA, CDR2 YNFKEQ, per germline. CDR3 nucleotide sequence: TGTGCCAGCAGCCACGGCGGCCTCATCACTAGCGGTGAGCTAGCCAAAAACAGTCAGTACTTC. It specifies CASSHGGLITSGELAKNSQYF.

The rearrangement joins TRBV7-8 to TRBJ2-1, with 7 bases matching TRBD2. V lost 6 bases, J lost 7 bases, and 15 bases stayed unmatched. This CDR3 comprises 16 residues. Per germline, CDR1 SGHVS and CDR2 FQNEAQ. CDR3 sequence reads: CASSYLGGSLSNEQFF. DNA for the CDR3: TGTGCCAGCAGTTACCTCGGCGGGAGTCTTTCGAATGAGCAGTTCTTC.

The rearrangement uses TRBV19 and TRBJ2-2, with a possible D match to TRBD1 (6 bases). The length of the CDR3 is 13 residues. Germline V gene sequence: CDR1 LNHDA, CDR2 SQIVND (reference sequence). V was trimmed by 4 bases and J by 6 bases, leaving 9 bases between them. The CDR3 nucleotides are TGTGCCAGTAGTAGGAAGGGGGCCGGGGAGCTGTTTTTT. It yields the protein CASSRKGAGELFF.

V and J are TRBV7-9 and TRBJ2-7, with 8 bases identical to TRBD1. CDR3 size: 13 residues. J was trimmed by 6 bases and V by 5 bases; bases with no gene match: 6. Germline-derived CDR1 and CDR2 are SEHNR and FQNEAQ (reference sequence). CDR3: CASSLDRAFEQYF. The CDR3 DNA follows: TGTGCCAGCAGCCTGGACAGGGCGTTCGAGCAGTACTTC.